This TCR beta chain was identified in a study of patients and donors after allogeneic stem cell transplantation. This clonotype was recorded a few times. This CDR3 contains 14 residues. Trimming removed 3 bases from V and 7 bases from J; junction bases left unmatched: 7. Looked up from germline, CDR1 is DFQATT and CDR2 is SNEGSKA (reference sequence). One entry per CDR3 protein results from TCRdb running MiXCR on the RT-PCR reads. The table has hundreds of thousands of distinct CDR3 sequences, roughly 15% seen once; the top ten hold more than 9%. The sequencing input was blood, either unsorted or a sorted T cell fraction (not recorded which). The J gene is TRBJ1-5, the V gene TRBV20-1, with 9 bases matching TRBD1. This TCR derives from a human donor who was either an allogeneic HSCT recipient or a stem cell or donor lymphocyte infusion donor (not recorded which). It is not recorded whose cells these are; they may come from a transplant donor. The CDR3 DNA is TGCAGTGCTAGGGAACAGGGGGCGGGGCAGCCCCAGCATTTT. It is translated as CSAREQGAGQPQHF.